This T cell receptor (beta chain) comes out of a study of cytomegalovirus exposure and HLA in healthy donors. Findings and caveats of the study: Cytomegalovirus association was assigned to approximately 160 TCR beta chains.

About this clone: Its antigen is not identified.

Both 60 Vbeta primers and 13 Jbeta primers went into the PCR. Assay: immunoSEQ multiplex PCR; the TCRdb copy retains only in-frame clones and omits some. The sample includes 55,000 to 80,000 clones, roughly 70% of them seen just once. The CDR3 totals 14 residues. Germline V lookup: CDR1 GTSNPN, CDR2 SVGIG (reference sequence). V shed 3 bases, J shed 5 bases, and the junction held 7 bases outside the gene matches. The chain couples TRBV30 to TRBJ1-2; the match to TRBD1 covers 9 bases. The sequence derives from a man between 50 and 59 years old in good health and CMV-seropositive. The sample comprised PBMCs. The CDR3 protein is CAWRGRDREYGYTF. The DNA for the CDR3 is TGTGCCTGGAGGGGCCGGGACAGGGAATATGGCTACACCTTC.